This TCR beta chain was recorded in a study of blood T cell repertoires in COVID-19 (dated by TCRdb to the early 2020s). Regarding the study in general: The collaborator samples originated in the United States, Italy and Spain and spanned the acute and convalescent phases of COVID-19. The prospective study material was composed of cDNA or gDNA derived from T cells, B-cell-depleted T cells, or PBMCs. Sample metadata almost always included a de-identified subject ID, COVID-19 status, age in years and sex. Samples came from the ongoing ImmuneRACE study (first 160 participants) plus 1,254 subjects from 6 global collaborators. Subjects who had been exposed to COVID-19, were actively infected with it, or had recovered from it provided the deeply sampled blood TCRbeta repertoires that made up the dataset. The repertoires were made available in a free public database intended to serve as a resource for research on the immune response to SARS-CoV-2. HLA class I and class II types, where available, came from metadata supplied by the sample provider rather than from assay-based typing.

What the study reported, not specific to this receptor: Clinical and demographic metadata were provided uncurated, with the amount varying by source and participant.

From its cysteine to its phenylalanine, the CDR3 spans 13 amino acids. The CDR3 DNA has 39 bases and is translated from base 1. Between the V and J ends, shortened by 1 base and 5 bases respectively, the junction contains 5 bases. From the germline V gene, CDR1 is SGHTA and CDR2 is FQGNSA. Each collaborating institution followed its own protocols to collect whole blood in K2EDTA tubes. For TCRbeta analysis, collaborators shipped samples in one of three forms: frozen whole blood, isolated PBMCs, or DNA extracted from either of those sample types. TCRbeta CDR3 regions were amplified from genomic DNA using the immunoSEQ Assay, a bias-controlled multiplex PCR. In the source study's methods: The number of nucleated cells in each sample was estimated by amplification of reference gene primers within the assay. To quantify the absolute abundance of each unique TCRbeta CDR3 rearrangement, sequence reads were collapsed and filtered. For each sample, productive Simpson clonality was calculated by taking the square root of Simpson's diversity index across productive rearrangements. Entries here come from immuneACCESS through TCRdb and include only in-frame sequences with V and J called. Some clones fail to appear in such tables; in the studies checked, an unresolved V gene covers under half of the shortfall, and the cause of the remainder is unknown. V and J calls and clone size are as listed in that table; D and trimming were resolved from the DNA. Present in this sample are 150,000 to 190,000 clones, around four fifths of which were seen just once. 3% to 4.5% of the sample lies in the top ten.

A word on this clone: The antigen this receptor binds is unknown. Within one base of it there is no much larger clone, and no base qualities were kept.

Sequenced sample: peripheral blood. This TCR was sampled from an elderly woman with acute or convalescent COVID-19. The chain couples TRBV7-2 to TRBJ2-2; no D gene can be assigned with confidence. The CDR3 is CASSLGHTGELFF. The nucleotide sequence reads TGTGCCAGCAGCTTAGGGCATACCGGGGAGCTGTTTTTT.